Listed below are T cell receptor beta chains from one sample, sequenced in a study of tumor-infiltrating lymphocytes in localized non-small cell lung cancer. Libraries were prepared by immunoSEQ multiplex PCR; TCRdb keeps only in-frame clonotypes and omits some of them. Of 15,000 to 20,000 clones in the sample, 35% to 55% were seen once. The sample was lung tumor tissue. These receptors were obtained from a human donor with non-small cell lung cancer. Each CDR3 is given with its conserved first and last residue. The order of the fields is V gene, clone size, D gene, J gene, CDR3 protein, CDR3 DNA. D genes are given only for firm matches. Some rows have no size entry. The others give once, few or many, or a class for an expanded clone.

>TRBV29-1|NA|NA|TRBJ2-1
CSVAGPNEQFF
TGCAGCGTTGCAGGGCCGAATGAGCAGTTCTTC
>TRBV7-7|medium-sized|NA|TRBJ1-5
CASSLGEGAAEYSNQPQHF
TGTGCCAGCAGCTTAGGTGAGGGTGCGGCAGAGTATAGCAATCAGCCCCAGCATTTT
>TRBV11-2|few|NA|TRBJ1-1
CASSLGGTLNTEAFF
TGTGCCAGCAGCTTAGGAGGGACACTGAACACTGAAGCTTTCTTT
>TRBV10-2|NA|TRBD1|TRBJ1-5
CASTMTGPYQPQHF
TGCGCCAGCACTATGACAGGGCCCTACCAGCCCCAGCATTTT
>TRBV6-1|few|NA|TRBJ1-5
CASSVNQPQHF
TGTGCCAGCAGTGTCAATCAGCCCCAGCATTTT
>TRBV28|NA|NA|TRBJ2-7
CATAVVYEQYF
TGTGCCACCGCGGTAGTATACGAGCAGTACTTC
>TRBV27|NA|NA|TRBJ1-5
CASSAREAQPQHF
TGTGCCAGCAGTGCCAGGGAGGCTCAGCCCCAGCATTTT
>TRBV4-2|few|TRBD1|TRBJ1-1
CASSQDMTGDTEAFF
TGTGCCAGCAGCCAAGATATGACAGGGGACACTGAAGCTTTCTTT
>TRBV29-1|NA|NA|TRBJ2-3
CSVYQPPASTDTQYF
TGCAGCGTCTATCAACCTCCCGCTAGCACAGATACGCAGTATTTT
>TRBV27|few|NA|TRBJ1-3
CASSYGQSDEGNTIYF
TGTGCCAGCAGTTACGGACAGTCCGATGAAGGAAACACCATATATTTT
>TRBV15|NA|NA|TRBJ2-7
CATSRDRRRGRYEQYF
TGTGCCACCAGCAGAGATCGGCGCAGGGGGAGGTACGAGCAGTACTTC
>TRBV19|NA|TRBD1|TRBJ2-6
CASSRTGAYSGANVLTF
TGTGCCAGTAGTAGGACAGGGGCCTACTCTGGGGCCAACGTCCTGACTTTC
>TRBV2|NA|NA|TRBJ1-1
CASSPTGNTEAFF
TGTGCCAGCAGTCCCACAGGGAACACTGAAGCTTTCTTT
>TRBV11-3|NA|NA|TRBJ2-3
CASSLGGNTDTQYF
TGTGCCAGCAGCTTAGGCGGGAACACAGATACGCAGTATTTT
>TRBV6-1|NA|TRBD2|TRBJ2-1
CASSERTSAVNEQFF
TGTGCCAGCAGTGAGAGGACTAGCGCGGTCAATGAGCAGTTCTTC
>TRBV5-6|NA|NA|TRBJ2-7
CASSLTGPYEQYF
TGTGCCAGCAGCCTCACAGGCCCCTACGAGCAGTACTTC
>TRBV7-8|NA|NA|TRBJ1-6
CASSRAWNSPLHF
TGTGCCAGCAGCCGAGCGTGGAATTCACCCCTCCACTTT
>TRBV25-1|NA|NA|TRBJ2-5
CASSEFRREETQYF
TGTGCCAGCAGTGAATTCAGGAGAGAAGAGACCCAGTACTTC
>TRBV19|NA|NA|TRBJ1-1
CASSIGQLNTEAFF
TGTGCCAGTAGTATAGGACAGTTGAACACTGAAGCTTTCTTT
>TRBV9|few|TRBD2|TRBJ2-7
CASSVDGGYEQYF
TGTGCCAGCAGCGTAGACGGGGGGTACGAGCAGTACTTC
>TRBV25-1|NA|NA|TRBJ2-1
CASSESGVIHNEQFF
TGTGCCAGCAGTGAATCAGGGGTTATCCACAATGAGCAGTTCTTC
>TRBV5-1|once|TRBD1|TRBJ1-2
CASRFDRDYGYTF
TGCGCCAGCAGATTTGACAGGGACTATGGCTACACCTTC
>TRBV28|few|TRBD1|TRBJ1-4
CASGEAGGGEKLFF
TGTGCCAGCGGGGAGGCAGGGGGTGGTGAAAAACTGTTTTTT
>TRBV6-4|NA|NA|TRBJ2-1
CASSDYGEQFF
TGTGCCAGCAGTGACTATGGTGAGCAGTTCTTC
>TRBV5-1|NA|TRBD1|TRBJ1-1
CASSGRTGVNTEAFF
TGCGCCAGCAGCGGGAGGACAGGGGTGAACACTGAAGCTTTCTTT
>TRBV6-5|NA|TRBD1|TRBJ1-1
CASSRTGADTEAFF
TGTGCCAGCAGCAGGACAGGGGCGGACACTGAAGCTTTCTTT
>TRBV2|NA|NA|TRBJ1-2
CASSGTAEHGYTF
TGTGCCAGCAGCGGGACGGCCGAACATGGCTACACCTTC
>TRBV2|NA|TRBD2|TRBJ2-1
CASSRLAGEYNEQFF
TGTGCCAGCAGTCGCCTAGCGGGGGAGTACAATGAGCAGTTCTTC
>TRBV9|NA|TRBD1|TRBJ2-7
CASSVGTVVSYEQYF
TGTGCCAGCAGCGTTGGGACAGTCGTTTCCTACGAGCAGTACTTC
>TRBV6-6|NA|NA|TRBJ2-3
CASRPGSRTDTQYF
TGTGCCAGCAGGCCAGGGTCCCGCACAGATACGCAGTATTTT
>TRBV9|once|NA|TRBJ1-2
CASSVISGVAATGGYTF
TGTGCCAGCAGCGTCATTTCGGGAGTGGCAGCCACGGGTGGCTACACCTTC
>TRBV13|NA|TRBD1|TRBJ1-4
CASSLRQGGNEKLFF
TGTGCCAGCAGCTTAAGACAGGGGGGTAATGAAAAACTGTTTTTT
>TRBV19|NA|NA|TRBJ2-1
CASSFRGSDEQFF
TGTGCCAGTAGTTTCAGGGGTTCGGATGAGCAGTTCTTC
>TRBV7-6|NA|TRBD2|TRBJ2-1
CASSPIAGYEQFF
TGTGCCAGCAGCCCTATAGCGGGGTATGAGCAGTTCTTC
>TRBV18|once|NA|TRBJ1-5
CASSPQGVSNQPQHF
TGTGCCAGCTCACCACAGGGGGTGAGCAATCAGCCCCAGCATTTT
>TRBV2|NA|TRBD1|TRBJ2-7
CASIEVRTGTYEQYF
TGTGCCAGCATCGAAGTGAGGACAGGGACCTACGAGCAGTACTTC
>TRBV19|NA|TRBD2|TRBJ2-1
CASSIRRTSGDSYNEQFF
TGTGCCAGTAGTATAAGACGGACTAGCGGGGATTCCTACAATGAGCAGTTCTTC
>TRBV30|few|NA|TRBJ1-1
CAWSHPNRDEAFF
TGTGCCTGGAGTCATCCAAACCGGGATGAAGCTTTCTTT
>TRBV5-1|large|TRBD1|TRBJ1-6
CASKEQGEDNSPLHF
TGCGCCAGCAAGGAACAGGGGGAGGATAATTCACCCCTCCACTTT
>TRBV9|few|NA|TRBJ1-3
CASSGDGTSGNTIYF
TGTGCCAGCAGCGGGGACGGAACCTCTGGAAACACCATATATTTT
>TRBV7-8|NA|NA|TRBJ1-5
CASSLLLRRRQPQHF
TGTGCCAGCAGCTTACTTCTTAGGCGCCGGCAGCCCCAGCATTTT
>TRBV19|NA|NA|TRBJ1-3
CAGKGGSGNTIYF
TGTGCCGGAAAAGGGGGCTCTGGAAACACCATATATTTT
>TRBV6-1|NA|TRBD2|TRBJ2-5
CASSRSGGLTQYF
TGTGCCAGCAGTCGAAGCGGGGGGTTGACCCAGTACTTC
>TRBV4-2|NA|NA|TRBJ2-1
CASSPGGSRMEQFF
TGTGCCAGCAGCCCCGGTGGGTCTAGAATGGAGCAGTTCTTC
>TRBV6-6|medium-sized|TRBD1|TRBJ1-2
CASSTWTGEDGYTF
TGTGCCAGCAGTACATGGACAGGGGAGGATGGCTACACCTTC
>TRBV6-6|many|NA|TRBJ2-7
CASSYDDLGSREQYF
TGTGCCAGCAGTTACGACGATTTGGGGTCGAGGGAGCAGTACTTC
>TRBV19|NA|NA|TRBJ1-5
CASSISGHTSNQPQHF
TGTGCCAGTAGTATCTCTGGACACACGAGCAATCAGCCCCAGCATTTT
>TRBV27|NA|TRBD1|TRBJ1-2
CASTPTGGFSVTRYGYTF
TGTGCCAGCACCCCGACAGGGGGCTTCTCCGTCACTCGGTATGGCTACACCTTC
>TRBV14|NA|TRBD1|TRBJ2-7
CASSQDSGGSYEQYF
TGTGCCAGCAGCCAAGATTCAGGGGGCTCCTACGAGCAGTACTTC
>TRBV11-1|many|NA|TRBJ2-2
CASSLRGRRNTGELFF
TGTGCCAGCAGCCTAAGGGGCAGACGGAACACCGGGGAGCTGTTTTTT
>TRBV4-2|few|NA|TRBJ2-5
CASSQSGTQTQYF
TGTGCCAGCAGCCAGAGCGGGACACAGACCCAGTACTTC
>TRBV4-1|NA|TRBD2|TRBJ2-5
CASSQVGLAGGPGETQYF
TGCGCCAGCAGCCAAGTGGGACTAGCGGGGGGGCCCGGGGAGACCCAGTACTTC
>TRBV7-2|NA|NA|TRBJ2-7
CASRDGLNYEQYF
TGTGCCAGCCGGGACGGCTTAAACTACGAGCAGTACTTC
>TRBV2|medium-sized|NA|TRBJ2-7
CASSEVAAGDF
TGTGCCAGCAGTGAAGTGGCCGCTGGGGACTTC
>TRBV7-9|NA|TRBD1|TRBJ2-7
CASSSPGTGSEQYF
TGTGCCAGCAGCTCACCCGGGACAGGGAGCGAGCAGTACTTC
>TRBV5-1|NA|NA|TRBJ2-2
CASSPGSNTGELFF
TGCGCCAGCAGCCCCGGGTCAAACACCGGGGAGCTGTTTTTT
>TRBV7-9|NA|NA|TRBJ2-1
CASSLLPTYNEQFF
TGTGCCAGCAGCTTACTACCTACCTACAATGAGCAGTTCTTC